This entry is about one TCR beta chain. The antigen remains unidentified. Following extraction, RNA underwent reverse transcription to cDNA, which served as the sequencing template. Using immunoSEQ multiplex PCR, the repertoire was profiled, and TCRdb retains in-frame clones only, with some absent. The sample holds 7,000 to 9,500 clones, around three fifths seen once. This sample was included in a study of CD8+ T cells in alopecia areata. Study context: Oral tofacitinib (5 to 10 mg twice daily) was administered to treated patients. The drug, tofacitinib, lasted 6 to 18 months, followed by 6 months off drug. Regarding the study as a whole: Sharing of TCRs across patients appeared less clear than in mice, possibly for HLA-related reasons. Lesional tissue from the scalp (especially in alopecia totalis/universalis) showed higher clonality than normal scalp.

This CDR3 spans 14 amino acids. Germline V lookup: CDR1 SGHTA, CDR2 FQGNSA. The ends were cut back, 4 bases at V and 7 bases at J, with 14 bases in the middle. It was from alopecia areata patients that lesional scalp punch biopsies and peripheral blood were collected. The receptor's source is a human donor with alopecia areata. Sequenced material: skin, taken at week 0. The chain uses TRBV7-2 and TRBJ2-1; the D is unclear. The DNA of the CDR3 is TGTGCCAGCAGCTCGCCCTCCGGCGTGAATGAGCAGTTCTTC. Protein sequence: CASSSPSGVNEQFF.